The 15 T cell receptor beta chains in this list originate from one sample, sequenced in a study of cytomegalovirus exposure and HLA in healthy donors. Method: immunoSEQ multiplex PCR; TCRdb's copy keeps in-frame clones and lacks some. The sample yields some 330,000 clones, around 86% seen once. Specimen: PBMCs. These receptors were obtained from a woman between 18 and 30 years old in good health and CMV-seronegative.

The CDR3 sequence is CASHRRVLNTEAFF. In DNA form, the CDR3 reads TGTGCCAGTCATCGCAGGGTTCTTAACACTGAAGCTTTCTTT. This chain joins TRBV2 and TRBJ1-1; possible D gene TRBD1, 5 bases. Germline V gene sequence: CDR1 SNHLY, CDR2 FYNNEI. The CDR3 length is 14 residues. Trimming removed 9 bases from V and 2 bases from J, with 16 bases in between.

This clone was found once. The rearrangement joins TRBV7-9 to TRBJ1-1; no clear D gene. Germline values: CDR1 SEHNR, CDR2 FQNEAQ (reference sequence). Trimming pared 5 bases from V and 8 bases from J, leaving 9 bases between. The CDR3 has 11 amino acids. The CDR3: CASSPKQEAFF. Here the CDR3 DNA reads TGTGCCAGCAGCCCGAAACAAGAAGCTTTCTTT.

The rearrangement joins TRBV4-1 to TRBJ1-2, with 7 bases matching TRBD1. Germline CDR1 reads MGHRA; CDR2 reads YSYEKL. J was trimmed by 8 bases and V by 4 bases; bases with no gene match: 19. The CDR3 runs 17 residues. This CDR3 reads CASSRLPGQSFARGYTF. The CDR3 DNA is TGCGCCAGCAGCCGCCTCCCGGGACAGTCCTTCGCGCGAGGCTACACCTTC.

The gene calls are TRBV19 and TRBJ2-1; 14 bases fit TRBD2. CDR3 length equals 14 residues. CDR1 and CDR2 from the germline V gene are LNHDA and SQIVND (reference sequence). V shed 6 bases, J shed 8 bases, and the junction held 3 bases outside the gene matches. The CDR3 is CASSGTSGSHEQFF. The CDR3 DNA sequence: TGTGCCAGTAGCGGGACTAGCGGGAGTCATGAGCAGTTCTTC.

The chain is built from TRBV6-1 and TRBJ2-1; 7 positions agree with TRBD2. This CDR3 is 14 amino acids long. J gave up 1 base and V 7 bases, and 4 bases lay outside the gene matches. The germline gives CDR1 MNHNS, CDR2 SASEGT. This CDR3 reads CASKGRESYNEQFF. The CDR3 nucleotides read TGTGCCAGCAAGGGGAGGGAGTCCTACAATGAGCAGTTCTTC.

The chain links TRBV4-2 to TRBJ2-1, with 11 bases identical to TRBD2. The V gene end was trimmed by 0 bases and the J gene end by 7 bases; junction bases not matched to a gene: 11. In germline, CDR1 is LGHNA, CDR2 YNFKEQ. The CDR3 is made up of 18 amino acids. CDR3 in amino acids: CASSQDGVAGGPSNEQFF. The DNA of the CDR3 is TGTGCCAGCAGCCAAGATGGAGTAGCGGGAGGGCCTTCGAATGAGCAGTTCTTC.

The chain couples TRBV7-9 to TRBJ2-7, with 7 positions matching TRBD2. With 5 bases clipped from V and 6 bases from J, the junction kept 7 bases outside the gene matches. Germline V gene data show CDR1 as SEHNR and CDR2 as FQNEAQ (reference sequence). The CDR3 totals 13 residues. Here the CDR3 DNA reads TGTGCCAGCAGCCGGGGGGAGTCGGTCGAGCAGTACTTC. It is translated as CASSRGESVEQYF.

V usage is TRBV5-6 and J usage is TRBJ2-2; 8 bases agree with TRBD2. V was pared by 3 bases and J by 14 bases, with 9 bases of the junction left unmatched. Germline CDR1 SGHDT, CDR2 YYEEEE. This CDR3 region has 13 residues. The CDR3 is CASSSSGAGGLFF. CDR3 bases: TGTGCCAGCAGCTCTAGTGGGGCGGGAGGACTGTTTTTT.

This rearrangement joins TRBV5-4 to TRBJ2-1; D perhaps matches TRBD2 (5 bases). The CDR3 runs to 12 residues. The germline V and J ends were trimmed by 7 bases and 3 bases, with 8 bases remaining between them. Germline assignment: CDR1 SGHNT and CDR2 YYREEE (reference sequence). CDR3 region: CASGLVYNEQFF. The CDR3 DNA reads TGTGCCAGCGGACTGGTCTACAATGAGCAGTTCTTC.

The table lists this clone with a few counts. The chain combines TRBV5-4 with TRBJ2-7; TRBD2 aligns across 8 bases. Germline CDR1 SGHNT, CDR2 YYREEE (reference sequence). The CDR3 loop spans 12 amino acids. V gave up 3 bases and J gave up 9 bases; unmatched junction bases: 5. The CDR3 nucleotides are TGTGCCAGCAGCTCGGGGGGGTCGGGGCAGTACTTC. Its protein product is CASSSGGSGQYF.

The chain couples TRBV11-2 to TRBJ2-1, with D perhaps TRBD2 (5 bases). This CDR3 spans 15 amino acids. Per the germline V gene, CDR1 is SGHAT and CDR2 is FQNNGV. Trimming took 5 bases from V and 5 from J, leaving 16 bases between them. CDR3 in amino acids: CASSPTTGLDNEQFF. As DNA, the CDR3 is TGTGCCAGCAGCCCGACTACCGGTCTTGACAATGAGCAGTTCTTC.

The chain links TRBV19 to TRBJ2-2, with a tentative D call TRBD2 (5 bases). The germline V gene has CDR1 LNHDA and CDR2 SQIVND (reference sequence). Trimming removed 4 bases at V and 0 bases at J, with 9 bases between. This CDR3 spans 15 amino acids. The CDR3: CASSRGQPNTGELFF. CDR3 DNA: TGTGCCAGTAGTAGAGGGCAGCCGAACACCGGGGAGCTGTTTTTT.

This clone was seen only once. The chain carries TRBV9 and TRBJ1-4; D unclear. The CDR3 sequence is 14 residues long. In germline, CDR1 is SGDLS, CDR2 YYNGEE. V shed 6 bases and J shed 8 bases, with 17 bases lying between them. The CDR3 sequence is CASTRGRVDEKLFF. CDR3 sequence (DNA): TGTGCCAGCACCCGGGGTAGGGTAGACGAAAAACTGTTTTTT.

The CDR3 spells CASSLDRGSGELFF. In nucleotides, the CDR3 is TGTGCCAGCAGCTTAGACAGGGGAAGCGGGGAGCTGTTTTTT. The V gene is TRBV11-3, the J gene TRBJ2-2; D might be TRBD1 (6 bases). The V and J ends lost 0 bases and 7 bases respectively, with 9 bases between them. The germline CDR1 and CDR2 sequences are SGHNT and YENEEA. This CDR3 spans 14 amino acids.

J is TRBJ1-2 and V is TRBV18; 10 nucleotides line up with TRBD1. Germline V lookup: CDR1 KGHSH, CDR2 LQKENI. Losses at the gene ends were 5 bases for V and 5 bases for J; bases not matched to a gene: 8. The CDR3 consists of 15 residues. The chain's CDR3 is CASSATQGQGYGYTF. CDR3 coding DNA: TGTGCCAGCTCAGCGACCCAGGGACAGGGGTATGGCTACACCTTC. The complete variable domain, with remaining parts taken from reference TRBV18 and TRBJ1-2, reads NAGVMQNPRHLVRRRGQEARLRCSPMKGHSHVYWYRQLPEEGLKFMVYLQKENIIDESGMPKERFSAEFPKEGPSILRIQQVVRGDSAAYFCASSATQGQGYGYTFGSGTRLTVV.